These T cell receptor beta chains were read from a single sample in a study of T-cell reconstitution after alpha-beta-depleted transplantation in children. TCRdb recomputed calls from the PCR reads with MiXCR, one row per CDR3 protein. The sample contains some 830,000 distinct CDR3 sequences, roughly 15% of which appear only once. The sequencing used PBMCs, mostly from graft donor cells, collected 360 days after TCRalphabeta/CD19-depleted stem cell transplant. All receptors derive from a male patient under 18 who had a stem cell transplant for acute lymphoblastic leukemia, so the T cells may come from the graft donor. The CDR3 runs from the conserved cysteine through the conserved F or W. D genes are given only for firm matches. A row's size may be missing; if present it is once, few, many or a size class.

>TRBV2|TRBJ2-7|TRBD1|-
CASSAGGNSYEQYF
TGTGCCAGCAGTGCAGGGGGTAACTCCTACGAGCAGTACTTC
>TRBV11-2|TRBJ2-5|-|few
CASSPLHREETQYF
TGTGCCAGCAGCCCCTTGCACAGGGAGGAGACCCAGTACTTC
>TRBV3-1|TRBJ2-7|-|-
CASSQVPLIGEQYF
TGTGCCAGCAGCCAAGTACCCTTAATCGGCGAGCAGTACTTC
>TRBV28|TRBJ1-4|TRBD1|many
CASMRDRDNEKLFF
TGTGCCAGCATGAGGGACAGGGATAATGAAAAACTGTTTTTT
>TRBV5-1|TRBJ2-5|-|few
CASSIPAQETQYF
TGCGCCAGCAGTATTCCGGCACAAGAGACCCAGTACTTC
>TRBV4-1|TRBJ1-1|-|few
CASSLLTVNTEAFF
TGCGCCAGCAGCCTTTTGACAGTGAACACTGAAGCTTTCTTT
>TRBV7-3|TRBJ2-1|-|few
CASSSPLSGSAYNEQFF
TGTGCCAGCAGCTCACCTTTATCCGGGAGCGCCTACAATGAGCAGTTCTTC
>TRBV7-9|TRBJ1-2|-|-
CASSLAGPDYRGYTF
TGTGCCAGCAGCCTCGCGGGGCCGGATTATCGTGGCTACACCTTC
>TRBV7-2|TRBJ2-1|TRBD2|few
CASSRRAGAGEQFF
TGTGCCAGCAGCCGTAGAGCGGGAGCGGGTGAGCAGTTCTTC
>TRBV2|TRBJ2-7|-|-
CAIEGTSSYEQYF
TGTGCCATTGAGGGCACTAGCTCCTACGAGCAGTACTTC
>TRBV7-8|TRBJ2-3|-|-
CASSLVRWSPSTDTQYF
TGTGCCAGCAGCTTAGTGCGGTGGAGTCCTAGCACAGATACGCAGTATTTT
>TRBV27|TRBJ2-2|-|few
CASSFVGHTGELFF
TGTGCCAGCAGTTTCGTAGGGCACACCGGGGAGCTGTTTTTT
>TRBV29-1|TRBJ2-7|-|few
CSVRSSGTLFEQYF
TGCAGCGTCCGCAGTAGTGGGACTCTCTTCGAGCAGTACTTC
>TRBV16|TRBJ1-1|TRBD1|-
CASSHNTGVEAFF
TGTGCCAGCAGCCACAACACAGGGGTGGAAGCTTTCTTT
>TRBV5-1|TRBJ1-5|-|many
CASSLGDSSNQPQHF
TGCGCCAGCAGCTTGGGCGACAGTAGCAATCAGCCCCAGCATTTT
>TRBV5-1|TRBJ2-7|-|once
CASSLRSSVLTYEQYF
TGCGCCAGCAGCTTGCGCTCGAGCGTTCTAACCTACGAGCAGTACTTC
>TRBV20-1|TRBJ1-1|-|many
CSASFRAPNTEAFF
TGCAGTGCTAGCTTCAGAGCTCCGAACACTGAAGCTTTCTTT
>TRBV5-1|TRBJ2-3|TRBD1|many
CASSLLGQGRTDTQYF
TGCGCCAGCAGCCTCCTCGGACAGGGGCGCACAGATACGCAGTATTTT
>TRBV10-2|TRBJ2-7|-|-
CATSGLAPYEQYF
TGCGCCACCTCCGGGTTAGCGCCCTACGAGCAGTACTTC
>TRBV7-9|TRBJ2-7|TRBD2|-
CASSLGSSGRRHEQYF
TGTGCCAGCAGCTTAGGGTCTAGCGGGAGGAGACACGAGCAGTACTTC
>TRBV15|TRBJ2-2|-|-
CATSLENTGELFF
TGTGCCACCAGCTTAGAAAACACCGGGGAGCTGTTTTTT
>TRBV20-1|TRBJ2-3|TRBD2|-
CSARGGSPTDTQYF
TGCAGTGCTAGAGGCGGGAGCCCCACAGATACGCAGTATTTT
>TRBV24-1|TRBJ2-3|TRBD2|many
CATSDRTSGRVTDTQYF
TGTGCCACCAGTGATCGGACTAGCGGGAGGGTTACAGATACGCAGTATTTT
>TRBV6-5|TRBJ1-5|TRBD1|few
CASSSRGHGNQPQHF
TGTGCCAGCAGTTCTAGGGGGCATGGCAATCAGCCCCAGCATTTT